This T cell receptor (beta chain) is from a study of blood T cells in healthy people across ages. Whole-study context: Per every two T cells, about one barcoded beta molecule was captured by template switching.

Total RNA extracted from each sample amounted to at least 5.5 micrograms. A second PCR of about 7 to 11 cycles used a sample-barcoded 5' primer and a J-beta primer mix. TCRdb fed the 5' RACE reads into MiXCR, producing one record per CDR3 protein. Among roughly 1.5 million distinct CDR3 sequences, about 45% were seen once, and the ten largest hold approximately 4.1%. This TCR was recovered from a woman aged 18-35 years in good health. The specimen sequenced was blood.

The CDR3 DNA reads as TGTGCCAGCAGTTTGTATCCCTTACCCACAGATACGCAGTATTTT. As protein: CASSLYPLPTDTQYF. The chain recombines TRBV12-3 or TRBV12-4 with TRBJ2-3; D is unclear. This CDR3 contains 15 residues. V was shortened by 3 bases and J by 2 bases, with 12 bases between the two germline ends.